Listed below are T cell receptor beta chains from one sample, sequenced in a study of blood T cell repertoires in COVID-19. TCRdb's table, derived via immunoSEQ multiplex PCR, lists solely in-frame clones and lacks some. Of under 100,000 clones listed, about nine tenths are singletons. The sequenced sample consisted of peripheral blood. The source of these receptors is a woman aged 70-85 years with acute or convalescent COVID-19. Each CDR3 is given with its conserved first and last residue. The order of the fields is CDR3 length, D gene, J gene, V gene, CDR3 DNA, CDR3 protein. A D gene is named only where the DNA matches it firmly.

length: 16
D: TRBD2
J: TRBJ2-1
V: TRBV19
DNA: TGTGCCAGTAGTATCCTAGCGGGGGGCTCCTACAATGAGCAGTTCTTC
CDR3: CASSILAGGSYNEQFF

length: 17
D: .
J: TRBJ1-3
V: TRBV18
DNA: TGTGCCAGCTCACCAATACCCTCCTCGGGTGGCGGAAACACCATATATTTT
CDR3: CASSPIPSSGGGNTIYF

length: 16
D: TRBD2
J: TRBJ2-3
V: TRBV19
DNA: TGTGCCAGTAGTATAGGTGTAGCGGGGGGCACAGATACGCAGTATTTT
CDR3: CASSIGVAGGTDTQYF

length: 18
D: TRBD2
J: TRBJ2-1
V: TRBV3-1/TRBV3-2
DNA: TGTGCCAGCAGCCACGATCCAGTGGGACTAGCGGGCTACAATGAGCAGTTCTTC
CDR3: CASSHDPVGLAGYNEQFF

length: 15
D: .
J: TRBJ1-1
V: TRBV7-8
DNA: TGTGCCAGCAGCTTCGGCAGCTCACAGTGGACTGAAGCTTTCTTT
CDR3: CASSFGSSQWTEAFF

length: 16
D: TRBD2
J: TRBJ2-5
V: TRBV29-1
DNA: TGCAGCGTTGACCCGACTAGCGGGAGGTCTAGGGAGACCCAGTACTTC
CDR3: CSVDPTSGRSRETQYF

length: 16
D: .
J: TRBJ1-2
V: TRBV6-1
DNA: TGTGCCAGCAGTGTCCGGGGAGGGGATTCCTCCAGGGGCTACACCTTC
CDR3: CASSVRGGDSSRGYTF

length: 14
D: .
J: TRBJ2-1
V: TRBV6-4
DNA: TGTGCCAGCAGTGACTCGTTGTCAGCGGGTGAGCAGTTCTTC
CDR3: CASSDSLSAGEQFF

length: 15
D: TRBD1
J: TRBJ2-2
V: TRBV15
DNA: TGTGCCACCAGCAGCGCTACAGGGGAAGCCGGGGAGCTGTTTTTT
CDR3: CATSSATGEAGELFF

length: 15
D: .
J: TRBJ1-1
V: TRBV18
DNA: TGTGCCAGCTCGCGGGACTCCTCGTTGAACACTGAAGCTTTCTTT
CDR3: CASSRDSSLNTEAFF